The source of this T cell receptor (beta chain) is a study of T cell responses to AZD1222 COVID-19 vaccine. Study outcomes and limitations: Variant regions that are unmutated are reportedly the target of nearly half of spike-specific TCRs. There were vaccine-associated CD4 TCRs across spike, dominant at 160-218 and 743-854.

Comment on this clone: Its antigen is undetermined.

Pooled samples include second doses given at about 4 or 12 weeks. Profiled with immunoSEQ multiplex PCR; TCRdb holds only in-frame clones, not every one. Of 180,000 or so clones listed, 90% to 95% are singletons. Germline V gene lookup returns CDR1 SEHNR and CDR2 FQNEAQ (reference sequence). This CDR3 comprises 13 residues. Trimming at V came to 5 bases and at J to 8 bases, leaving 6 bases not matched to a gene. The sample in question was peripheral blood, obtained 28 days after the second AZD1222 dose. The V and J genes are TRBV7-9 and TRBJ1-2, with 9 nucleotides matching TRBD1. The receptor was derived from an adult who received the AZD1222 COVID-19 vaccine. The CDR3 loop reads CASSRGQGAGYTF. CDR3 DNA: TGTGCCAGCAGCCGGGGACAGGGTGCCGGCTACACCTTC.